This T cell receptor beta chain is from a study of T-cell memory formation after mild COVID-19. General observations from the study: SARS-CoV-2 specificity was not confirmed for second-wave clones peaking on day 37. Contracting clones from day 15 to 85 had balanced CD4/CD8; later expanders favoured CD4+. Most CD4+ clones that shrank were in CM and EM, while CD8+ ones turned up in EMRA.

This clonotype came up a few times. Its antigen is unidentified. TCRdb re-derived calls from the 5' RACE reads in MiXCR, one entry per CDR3 protein. This sample carries approximately 350,000 distinct CDR3 sequences, about an eighth of them seen once, and the ten largest clones take less than 25%. V shed 0 bases and J 3 bases; nucleotides not matched to a gene: 2. In germline, CDR1 is KGHSH, CDR2 LQKENI. This CDR3 comprises 15 residues. This TCR came from a young man who had mild COVID-19 (a few samples of this study predate the infection). Cell type and time point are not known. This chain joins TRBV18 and TRBJ2-4; 7 bases align to TRBD2. Sequencing was done on a sample of PBMCs or a T cell subset sorted from them (not recorded which). CDR3 sequence reads: CASSPPTGGKNIQYF. The CDR3 DNA is TGTGCCAGCTCACCACCCACGGGGGGCAAAAACATTCAGTACTTC.